This TCR beta chain was obtained from a study of control samples from healthy donors and cancer patients. This CDR3 has 17 residues. The ends were cut back, 0 bases at V and 2 bases at J, with 14 bases in the middle. CDR1 and CDR2 (germline): LGHDT, YNNKEL (reference sequence). Assay: immunoSEQ multiplex PCR; the TCRdb copy retains only in-frame clones and omits some. This specimen shows some 190,000 clones; the ten leading clones hold roughly 2%. The clonotype comes from a woman in her 30s in good health. The sample comprised blood. The V gene is TRBV3-1 (or the pseudogene TRBV3-2), the J gene TRBJ1-3; D uncertain. For the CDR3, the DNA is TGTGCCAGCAGCCAAGACTTCGATAACTACCCTGGAAACACCATATATTTT. Residues: CASSQDFDNYPGNTIYF.